This T cell receptor beta chain was recovered during a study of blood T cell repertoires in COVID-19 (dated by TCRdb to between 2020 and 2021). In the study overall: Collaborator samples came from the United States, Italy and Spain and covered acute and convalescent phases of COVID-19. The material from the prospective study consisted of cDNA or gDNA derived from T cells, B-cell-depleted T cells, or PBMCs. Subjects who had been exposed to COVID-19, were actively infected with it, or had recovered from it provided the deeply sampled blood TCRbeta repertoires that made up the dataset. A freely available public database, intended as a resource for researchers studying the immune response to SARS-CoV-2, is where the repertoires were released. Samples came from the ongoing ImmuneRACE study (first 160 participants) plus 1,254 subjects from 6 global collaborators. Sample metadata almost always included a de-identified subject ID, COVID-19 status, age in years and sex. HLA class I and class II types, where available, came from metadata supplied by the sample provider rather than from assay-based typing.

For this chain, trimming is 5 bases at the V end and 2 bases at the J end, and the number of junction bases without a gene match is 11. The germline V gene gives CDR1 as SGHTA and CDR2 as FQGNSA. The CDR3 holds 17 amino acids from the cysteine to the phenylalanine. The CDR3 DNA has 51 bases and is translated from base 1. To note about this clone: The antigen this receptor binds is unknown. Nothing much larger sits one base from this clone, and base qualities are not available.

Each collaborating institution followed its own protocols to collect whole blood in K2EDTA tubes. Collaborator samples were shipped for TCRbeta analysis as frozen whole blood, isolated PBMCs, or DNA extracted from either sample type. The immunoSEQ Assay, a bias-controlled multiplex PCR, was used to amplify TCRbeta CDR3 regions from genomic DNA. The paper's processing steps were these. The number of nucleated cells in each sample was estimated from the amplification of reference gene primers within the assay. Sequence reads were collapsed and filtered to measure the absolute abundance of every unique TCRbeta CDR3 rearrangement. For each sample, productive Simpson clonality was calculated by taking the square root of Simpson's diversity index across productive rearrangements. The clones in this table, taken by TCRdb from immuneACCESS, are in-frame only. Not every clone is retained; where verified, under half of the shortfall comes from an unresolved V gene, and the cause of the rest is unknown. V and J calls and clone size are as listed in that table; D and trimming were resolved from the DNA. The sample has 150,000 to 200,000 clones on record, 84% of them singletons. The ten largest clones capture roughly a fifth of the sample.

What the authors observed across the whole study: Clinical and demographic metadata were provided uncurated, with the amount varying by source and participant.

The receptor's source is a woman aged 80 or over with acute or convalescent COVID-19. Sequences were obtained from peripheral blood. The chain employs TRBV7-2 and TRBJ2-5; TRBD2 agrees with 10 junctional bases. The CDR3 corresponds to CASSPRMVAGGQETQYF. The DNA is as follows: TGTGCCAGCAGCCCTCGTATGGTAGCGGGGGGTCAAGAGACCCAGTACTTC.